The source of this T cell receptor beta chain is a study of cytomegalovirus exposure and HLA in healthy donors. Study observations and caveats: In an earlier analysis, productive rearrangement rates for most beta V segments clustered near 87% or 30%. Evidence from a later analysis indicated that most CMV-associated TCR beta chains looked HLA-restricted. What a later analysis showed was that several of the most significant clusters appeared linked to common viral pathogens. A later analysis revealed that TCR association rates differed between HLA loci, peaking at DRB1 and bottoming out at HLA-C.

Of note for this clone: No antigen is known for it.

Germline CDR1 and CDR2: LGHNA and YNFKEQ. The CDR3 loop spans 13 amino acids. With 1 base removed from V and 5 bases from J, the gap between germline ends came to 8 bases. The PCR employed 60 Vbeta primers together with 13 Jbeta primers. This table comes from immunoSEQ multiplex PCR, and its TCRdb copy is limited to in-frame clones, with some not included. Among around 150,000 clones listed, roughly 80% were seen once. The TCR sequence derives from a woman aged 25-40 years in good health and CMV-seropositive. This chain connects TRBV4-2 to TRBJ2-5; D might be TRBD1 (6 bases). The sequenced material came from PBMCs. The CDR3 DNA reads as TGTGCCAGCAGCCAAGTTGGGGGCGAGACCCAGTACTTC. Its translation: CASSQVGGETQYF.